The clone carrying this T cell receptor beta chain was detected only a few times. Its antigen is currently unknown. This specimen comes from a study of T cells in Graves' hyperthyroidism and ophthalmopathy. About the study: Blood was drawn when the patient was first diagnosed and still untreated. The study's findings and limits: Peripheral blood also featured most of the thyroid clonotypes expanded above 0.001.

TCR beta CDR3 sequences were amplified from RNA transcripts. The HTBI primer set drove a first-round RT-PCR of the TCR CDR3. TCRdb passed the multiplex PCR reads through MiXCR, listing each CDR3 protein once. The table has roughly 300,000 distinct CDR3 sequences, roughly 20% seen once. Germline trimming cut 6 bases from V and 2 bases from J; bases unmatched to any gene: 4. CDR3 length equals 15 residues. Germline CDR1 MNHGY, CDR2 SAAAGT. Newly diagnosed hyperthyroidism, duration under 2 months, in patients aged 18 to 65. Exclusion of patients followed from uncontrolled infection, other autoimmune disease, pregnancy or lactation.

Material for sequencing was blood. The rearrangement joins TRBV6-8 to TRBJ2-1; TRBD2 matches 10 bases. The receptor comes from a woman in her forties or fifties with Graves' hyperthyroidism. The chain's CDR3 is CASRLAGVPYNEQFF. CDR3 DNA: TGTGCCAGCAGGCTAGCGGGAGTGCCCTACAATGAGCAGTTCTTC.